These 23 T cell receptor beta chains came from one sample sequenced in a study of OX40 agonist ivuxolimab in advanced cancers. The repertoire was sequenced with immunoSEQ multiplex PCR; TCRdb's copy has only in-frame clones and lacks some. The sample lists some 30,000 clones; about four fifths were seen once. The specimen was CD4+ or CD8+ T cells sorted from blood, collected in a trial of the OX40 agonist ivuxolimab. Every receptor here comes from an adult with an advanced solid tumor such as melanoma, head and neck, liver or kidney cancer.

The chain uses TRBV7-8 and TRBJ2-1; TRBD1 matches at 8 bases. Trimming took 0 bases from V and 8 from J; bases not matched to a gene: 6. Germline lookup yields CDR1 SGHVS and CDR2 FQNEAQ. The CDR3 consists of 15 residues. The CDR3 is CASSLAAGGFYEQFF. CDR3 coding DNA: TGTGCCAGCAGCTTAGCTGCAGGGGGCTTCTATGAGCAGTTCTTC.

The V and J genes are TRBV28 and TRBJ2-4, with a tentative D call TRBD1 (6 bases). The CDR3 is 11 amino acids. Germline V gives CDR1 MDHEN, CDR2 SYDVKM. The V end lost 8 bases, the J end lost 8 bases, and 10 bases lay between the germline ends. The CDR3 DNA is TGTGCCAGCTACAGGGATTACATTCAGTACTTC. Translated: CASYRDYIQYF. The whole variable domain, remainder taken from reference TRBV28 and TRBJ2-4, is DVKVTQSSRYLVKRTGEKVFLECVQDMDHENMFWYRQDPGLGLRLIYFSYDVKMKEKGDIPEGYSVSREKKERFSLILESASTNQTSMYLCASYRDYIQYFGAGTRLSVL.

This sequence joins TRBV10-2 and TRBJ2-2; no clear D gene. With 0 bases removed from V and 4 bases from J, the gap between germline ends came to 6 bases. The CDR3 totals 14 residues. CDR1 WSHSY and CDR2 SAAADI come from the germline V gene. The CDR3 reads CASSESGRTGELFF. The DNA for the CDR3 is TGCGCCAGCAGTGAGTCTGGGCGCACCGGGGAGCTGTTTTTT.

V usage is TRBV4-1 and J usage is TRBJ2-5, with a tentative D call TRBD2 (7 bases). Between the trimmed V and J ends, which lost 3 bases and 2 bases, there was a span of 19 bases. Germline CDR1 reads MGHRA; CDR2 reads YSYEKL. There are 17 residues in the CDR3. CDR3 DNA: TGCGCCAGCAGCCAGGCGCCTAGAAGGGGGGGACAAGAGACCCAGTACTTC. It translates to CASSQAPRRGGQETQYF.

The V call is TRBV6-5, the J call TRBJ2-3; D ambiguous. V was clipped by 8 bases and J by 3 bases, with 12 bases between them. Germline CDR1 and CDR2: MNHEY and SVGAGI. The CDR3 has 13 amino acids. This chain's CDR3 is CASASGGTDTQYF. CDR3 sequence (DNA): TGTGCCAGCGCCTCAGGCGGTACAGATACGCAGTATTTT.

The J gene is TRBJ2-7, the V gene TRBV28, with D possibly being TRBD1 (5 bases). This CDR3 is 13 amino acids long. V lost 0 bases, J lost 3 bases, and 6 bases lay in between. Germline V lookup: CDR1 MDHEN, CDR2 SYDVKM. CDR3 loop: CASSLWDNYEQYF. CDR3 nucleotides: TGTGCCAGCAGTTTATGGGACAACTACGAGCAGTACTTC.

This chain connects TRBV30 to TRBJ1-1; D may be TRBD1 (5 bases). The CDR3 contains 11 residues. With 4 bases removed from V and 7 bases from J, the gap between germline ends came to 10 bases. Germline CDR1 and CDR2: GTSNPN and SVGIG (reference sequence). The CDR3 sequence is CAWIKGIEAFF. CDR3 nucleotide sequence: TGTGCCTGGATAAAGGGGATTGAAGCTTTCTTT.

The rearrangement links TRBV2 to TRBJ1-4; 7 bases are shared with TRBD1. The junction had 7 bases not matched to a gene; V was cut back by 7 bases and J by 8 bases. The CDR3 totals 13 residues. The germline V gene encodes CDR1 SNHLY and CDR2 FYNNEI. CDR3 coding DNA: TGTGCCAGCAAGGGACAGCAGCGAGAAAAACTGTTTTTT. Translation gives CASKGQQREKLFF.

The rearrangement joins TRBV18 to TRBJ2-3, with TRBD1 as a possible D gene (6 bases). Germline CDR1 reads KGHSH; CDR2 reads LQKENI. The CDR3 has 12 residues. Trimming pared 4 bases from V and 9 bases from J, leaving 11 bases between. The CDR3 nucleotides are TGTGCCAGCTCACGTAAGGGGGACACGCAGTATTTT. It codes for CASSRKGDTQYF.

The CDR3 loop reads CASSFRRGDGYTF. CDR3 bases: TGCGCCAGCAGCTTCCGCAGGGGGGACGGCTACACCTTC. The rearrangement links TRBV5-1 to TRBJ1-2; 7 bases match TRBD1. There are 13 residues in the CDR3. V shed 2 bases, J shed 8 bases, and the junction held 6 bases outside the gene matches. Germline CDR1 SGHRS, CDR2 YFSETQ.

The gene calls are TRBV27 and TRBJ2-7; 12 positions match TRBD2. The junction had 2 bases not matched to a gene; V was cut back by 3 bases and J by 2 bases. The CDR3 runs to 15 residues. Per germline, CDR1 MNHEY and CDR2 SMNVEV (reference sequence). The CDR3 coding sequence is TGTGCCAGCAGTTTTCTAGCGGGAGGGACCTACGAGCAGTACTTC. Its translation: CASSFLAGGTYEQYF.

The chain links TRBV20-1 to TRBJ2-5; D tentatively reads TRBD1 or TRBD2 (5 bases each). The J call is uncertain, as TRBJ2-7 better fits the DNA end. The length of the CDR3 is 11 residues. CDR1 is DFQATT and CDR2 is SNEGSKA in the germline V gene (reference sequence). The CDR3 sequence is CSARGDYEQYF. Here the CDR3 DNA reads TGCAGTGCTAGGGGGGACTACGAGCAGTACTTC.

This chain joins TRBV5-1 and TRBJ1-6; D remains unclear. V was trimmed by 2 bases and J by 8 bases, leaving 8 bases between them. This CDR3 region has 13 residues. Germline CDR1 reads SGHRS; CDR2 reads YFSETQ. CDR3 sequence: CASSFGSDSPLHF. As DNA, the CDR3 is TGCGCCAGCAGCTTCGGTTCAGATTCACCCCTCCACTTT.

This clone showed up just a few times. This rearrangement joins TRBV4-2 to TRBJ2-7; D not resolved. The V and J ends lost 0 bases and 4 bases respectively, with 13 bases between them. Germline V CDR1 and CDR2: LGHNA, YNFKEQ. The CDR3 runs to 15 residues. The CDR3 nucleotides read TGTGCCAGCAGCCAAGATCATGGCAGTCTTTACGAGCAGTACTTC. This sequence encodes CASSQDHGSLYEQYF.

The chain employs TRBV30 and TRBJ2-3; D could derive from TRBD1 or TRBD2 (5 bases each). Germline-derived CDR1 and CDR2 are GTSNPN and SVGIG (reference sequence). The V and J ends lost 1 base and 3 bases respectively, with 8 bases between them. The CDR3 runs to 13 residues. CDR3 amino acids: CAWSGGLTDTQYF. The CDR3 nucleotides read TGTGCCTGGAGTGGGGGGTTGACAGATACGCAGTATTTT.

The chain recombines TRBV19 with TRBJ1-1; D is unclear. With 5 bases removed from V and 1 base from J, the gap between germline ends came to 8 bases. The CDR3 has 13 amino acids. Germline V CDR1 and CDR2: LNHDA, SQIVND (reference sequence). CDR3 sequence: CASSPDPNTEAFF. As DNA, the CDR3 is TGTGCCAGTAGTCCCGACCCGAACACTGAAGCTTTCTTT.

The chain couples TRBV11-2 to TRBJ1-5, with 10 bases that match TRBD1. CDR3 length: 15 residues. Germline V lookup: CDR1 SGHAT, CDR2 FQNNGV. The junction had 2 bases not matched to a gene; V was cut back by 4 bases and J by 2 bases. The CDR3 here is CASSWDRGRNQPQHF. The CDR3, as DNA: TGTGCCAGCAGCTGGGACAGGGGACGCAATCAGCCCCAGCATTTT.

This chain joins TRBV5-1 and TRBJ2-1, with 8 bases aligning to TRBD2. Trimming removed 2 bases from V and 4 bases from J; junction bases left unmatched: 5. The CDR3 runs to 15 residues. Germline V CDR1 and CDR2: SGHRS, YFSETQ. Written as DNA, the CDR3 is TGCGCCAGCAGCTTTGGTCTAGCGGGTTACAATGAGCAGTTCTTC. This gives the protein CASSFGLAGYNEQFF.

The chain links TRBV9 to TRBJ2-7; 8 nucleotides agree with TRBD2. The J segment lost 7 bases and the V segment lost 2 bases, leaving 8 bases of the junction unmatched. The length of the CDR3 is 14 residues. Germline values: CDR1 SGDLS, CDR2 YYNGEE. This chain's CDR3 is CASSVLAGGREQYF. The CDR3 DNA reads as TGTGCCAGCAGCGTCCTGGCGGGAGGTAGAGAGCAGTACTTC.

This rearrangement joins TRBV5-1 to TRBJ1-2; D gene unclear. The V gene's germline CDR1 is SGHRS and CDR2 YFSETQ. V shed 0 bases and J shed 1 base, with 13 bases lying between them. The CDR3 is 16 amino acids. The CDR3 DNA sequence: TGCGCCAGCAGCTTGGGCCCGGAATTATTTAACTATGGCTACACCTTC. Its protein product is CASSLGPELFNYGYTF.

The CDR3 DNA follows: TGCGCCAGCAGCTTCGAGGGGTACAACAATGAGCAGTTCTTC. This sequence encodes CASSFEGYNNEQFF. The V call is TRBV5-1, the J call TRBJ2-1; D may correspond to TRBD1 or TRBD2 (5 bases each). Trimming shortened V by 2 bases and J by 5 bases, and 11 bases separated the two germline ends. Germline V lookup: CDR1 SGHRS, CDR2 YFSETQ. The CDR3 is made up of 14 amino acids.

This clone was picked up a small number of times. The V gene is TRBV2, the J gene TRBJ1-2; weak D call: TRBD1 (5 bases). The germline CDR1 and CDR2 sequences are SNHLY and FYNNEI. V lost 6 bases to trimming and J lost 3 bases, with 14 bases between them. The CDR3 extends over 14 amino acids. The CDR3 DNA reads TGTGCCAGCAGCGGGACTGGCGGGGACTATGGCTACACCTTC. Its translation is CASSGTGGDYGYTF. The full variable domain, with the rest looked up from reference TRBV2 and TRBJ1-2, is EPEVTQTPSHQVTQMGQEVILRCVPISNHLYFYWYRQILGQKVEFLVSFYNNEISEKSEIFDDQFSVERPDGSNFTLKIRSTKLEDSAMYFCASSGTGGDYGYTFGSGTRLTVV.

The gene calls are TRBV29-1 and TRBJ2-1; 7 positions agree with TRBD1. V shed 6 bases and J 2 bases; nucleotides not matched to a gene: 4. The CDR3 is 13 amino acids. CDR1 SQVTM and CDR2 ANQGSEA come from the germline V gene. Here the CDR3 reads CSVLRGTYNEQFF. The CDR3 DNA follows: TGCAGCGTGCTCAGGGGGACCTACAATGAGCAGTTCTTC.